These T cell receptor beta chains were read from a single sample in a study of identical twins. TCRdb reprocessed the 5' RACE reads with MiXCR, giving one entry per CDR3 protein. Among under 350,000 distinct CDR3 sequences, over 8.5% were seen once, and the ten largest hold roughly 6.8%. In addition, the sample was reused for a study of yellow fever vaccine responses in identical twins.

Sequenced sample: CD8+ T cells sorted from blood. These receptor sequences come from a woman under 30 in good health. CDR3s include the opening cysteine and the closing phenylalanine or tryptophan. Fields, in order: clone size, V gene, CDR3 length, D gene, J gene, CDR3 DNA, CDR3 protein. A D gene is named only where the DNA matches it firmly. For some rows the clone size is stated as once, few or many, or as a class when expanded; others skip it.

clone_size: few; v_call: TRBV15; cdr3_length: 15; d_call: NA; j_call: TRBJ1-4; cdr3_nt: TGTGCCACCAGCAGAGATCGGGGTATCGATGAAAAACTGTTTTTT; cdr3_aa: CATSRDRGIDEKLFF
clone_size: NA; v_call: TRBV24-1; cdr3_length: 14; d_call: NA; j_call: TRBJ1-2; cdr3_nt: TGTGCCACCAGTGATTATGCAGCAAACTATGGCTACACCTTC; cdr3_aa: CATSDYAANYGYTF
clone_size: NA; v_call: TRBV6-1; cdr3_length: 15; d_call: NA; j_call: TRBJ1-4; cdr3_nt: TGTGCCAGCAGGCCCTGGTCAGACTCTATTGAAAAACTGTTTTTT; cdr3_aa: CASRPWSDSIEKLFF
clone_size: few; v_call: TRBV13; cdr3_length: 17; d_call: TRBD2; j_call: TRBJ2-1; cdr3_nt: TGTGCCAGCAGCTTAGGAGGTACGGGAGGGCCCTACAATGAGCAGTTCTTC; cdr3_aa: CASSLGGTGGPYNEQFF
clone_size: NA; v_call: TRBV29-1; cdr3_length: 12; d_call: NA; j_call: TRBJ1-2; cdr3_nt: TGCAGCGTTGAATCCTCTTGGGGTGGCTACACCTTC; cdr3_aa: CSVESSWGGYTF
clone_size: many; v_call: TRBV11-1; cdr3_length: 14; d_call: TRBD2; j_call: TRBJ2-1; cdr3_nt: TGTGCCAGCAGCTTAGTAGGTAGCGGGAATGAGCAGTTCTTC; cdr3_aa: CASSLVGSGNEQFF
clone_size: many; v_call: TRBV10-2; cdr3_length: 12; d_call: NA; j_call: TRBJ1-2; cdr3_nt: TGCGCCAGCAGTGGGTACAGGGACGGCTACACCTTC; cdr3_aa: CASSGYRDGYTF
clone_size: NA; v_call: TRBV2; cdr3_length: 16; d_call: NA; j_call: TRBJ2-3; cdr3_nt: TGTGCCAGCAGTGAGGGTGACTACACTGGCACAGATACGCAGTATTTT; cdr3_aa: CASSEGDYTGTDTQYF
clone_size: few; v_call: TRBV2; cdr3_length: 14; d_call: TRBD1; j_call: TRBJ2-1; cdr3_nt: TGTGCCAGCAGTCCGGGACAGACTAACAATGAGCAGTTCTTC; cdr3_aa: CASSPGQTNNEQFF
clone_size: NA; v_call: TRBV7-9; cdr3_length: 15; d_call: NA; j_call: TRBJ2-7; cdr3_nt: TGTGCCAGCACCCTTGAGGTCTCCGGGGTAGACGAGCAGTACTTC; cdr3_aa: CASTLEVSGVDEQYF
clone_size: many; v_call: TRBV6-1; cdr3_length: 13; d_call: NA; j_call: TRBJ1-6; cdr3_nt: TGTGCCAGCACCTCAGGGAGTAATTCACCCCTCCACTTT; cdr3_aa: CASTSGSNSPLHF
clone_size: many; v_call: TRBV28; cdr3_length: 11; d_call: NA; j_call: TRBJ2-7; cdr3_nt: TGTGCCAGCAGGGGGGGTTACGAGCAGTACTTC; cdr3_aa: CASRGGYEQYF
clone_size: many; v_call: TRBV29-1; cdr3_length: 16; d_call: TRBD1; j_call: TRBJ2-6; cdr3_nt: TGCAGCGTGCAAGGACAGGGTAGCTCTGGGGCCAACGTCCTGACTTTC; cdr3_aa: CSVQGQGSSGANVLTF
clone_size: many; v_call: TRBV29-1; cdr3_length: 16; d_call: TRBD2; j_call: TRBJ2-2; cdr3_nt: TGCAGCGTTGATGGGACTAGCGGTCCGAACACCGGGGAGCTGTTTTTT; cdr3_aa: CSVDGTSGPNTGELFF
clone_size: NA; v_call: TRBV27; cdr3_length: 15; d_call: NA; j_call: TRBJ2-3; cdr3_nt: TGTGCCAGCAGTTTGTACCGGGGTGGCACAGATACGCAGTATTTT; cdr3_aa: CASSLYRGGTDTQYF
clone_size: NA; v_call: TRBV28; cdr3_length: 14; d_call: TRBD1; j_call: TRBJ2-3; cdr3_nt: TGTGCCAGCAGCGGACAGGGGTACACAGATACGCAGTATTTT; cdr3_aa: CASSGQGYTDTQYF
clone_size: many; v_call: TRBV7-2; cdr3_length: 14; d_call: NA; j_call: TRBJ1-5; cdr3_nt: TGTGCCAGCAGCTTATCGGCAGGGGAACAGCCCCAGCATTTT; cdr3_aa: CASSLSAGEQPQHF
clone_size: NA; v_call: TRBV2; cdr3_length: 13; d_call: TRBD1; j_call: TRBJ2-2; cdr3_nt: TGTGCCACCGGGACAGCTCAGACCGGGGAGCTGTTTTTT; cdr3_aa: CATGTAQTGELFF
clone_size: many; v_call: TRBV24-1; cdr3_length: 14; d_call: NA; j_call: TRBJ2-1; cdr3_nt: TGTGCCACCAGTGATTTTATACTAGGCAATGAGCAGTTCTTC; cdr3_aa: CATSDFILGNEQFF
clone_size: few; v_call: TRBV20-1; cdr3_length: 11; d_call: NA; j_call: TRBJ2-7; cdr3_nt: TGCAGTGCTAAGTCCGAACTCGAGCAGTACTTC; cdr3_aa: CSAKSELEQYF
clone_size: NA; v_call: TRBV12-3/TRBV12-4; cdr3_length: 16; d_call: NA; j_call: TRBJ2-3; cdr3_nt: TGTGCCAGCAGTTTACAGGGGCTAGGTTTCACAGATACGCAGTATTTT; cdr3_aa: CASSLQGLGFTDTQYF
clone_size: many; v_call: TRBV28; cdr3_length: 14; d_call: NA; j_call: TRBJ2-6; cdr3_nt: TGTGCCTCTTACACAGGGTCTGGGGCCAACGTCCTGACTTTC; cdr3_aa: CASYTGSGANVLTF
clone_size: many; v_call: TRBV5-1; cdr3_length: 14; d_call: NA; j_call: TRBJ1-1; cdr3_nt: TGCGCCAGCAGCCGAGGGACTATGAACACTGAAGCTTTCTTT; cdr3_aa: CASSRGTMNTEAFF
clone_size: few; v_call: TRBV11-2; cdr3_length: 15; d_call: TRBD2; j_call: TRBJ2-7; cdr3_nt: TGTGCCAGCAGCCTGACTAGCGGGATAACCTACGAGCAGTACTTC; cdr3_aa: CASSLTSGITYEQYF
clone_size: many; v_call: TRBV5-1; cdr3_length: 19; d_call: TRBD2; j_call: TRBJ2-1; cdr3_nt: TGCGCCAGCAGCGGAACTAGCGGGCCTATTACTTCTCCTTACAATGAGCAGTTCTTC; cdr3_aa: CASSGTSGPITSPYNEQFF
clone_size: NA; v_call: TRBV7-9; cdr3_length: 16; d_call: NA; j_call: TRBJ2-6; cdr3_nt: TGTGCCAGCAGCTTAGAAGGGTCAGGTGGGGCCAACGTCCTGACTTTC; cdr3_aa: CASSLEGSGGANVLTF
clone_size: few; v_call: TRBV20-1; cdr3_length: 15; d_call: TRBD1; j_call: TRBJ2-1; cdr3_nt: TGCAGTGCTAGAGATCCAGGACAGGGCCACAATGAGCAGTTCTTC; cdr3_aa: CSARDPGQGHNEQFF
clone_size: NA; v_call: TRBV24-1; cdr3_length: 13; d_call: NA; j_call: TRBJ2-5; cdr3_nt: TGTGCCACCAGTGATTTCGACAGAGAGACCCAGTACTTC; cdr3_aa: CATSDFDRETQYF
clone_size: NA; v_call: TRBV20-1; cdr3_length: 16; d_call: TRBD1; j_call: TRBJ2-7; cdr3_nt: TGCAGTGCTAGAGATCGGGACAGGGCTTGGACCTACGAGCAGTACTTC; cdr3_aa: CSARDRDRAWTYEQYF
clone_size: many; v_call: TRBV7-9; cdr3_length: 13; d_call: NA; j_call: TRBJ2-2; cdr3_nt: TGTGCCAGCAGCCCCCCGGAGGAGGGAGAGCTGTTTTTT; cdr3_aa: CASSPPEEGELFF
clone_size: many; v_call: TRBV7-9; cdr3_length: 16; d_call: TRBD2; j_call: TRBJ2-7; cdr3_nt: TGTGCCAGCAGCTTAGTAGCGACGGGGGGGGGAGACGAGCAGTACTTC; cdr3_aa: CASSLVATGGGDEQYF
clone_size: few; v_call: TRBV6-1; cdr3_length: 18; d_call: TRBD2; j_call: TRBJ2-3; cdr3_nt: TGTGCCAGTATAGCGGGAGGGCAATTAAGGCTAAACACAGATACGCAGTATTTT; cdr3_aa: CASIAGGQLRLNTDTQYF
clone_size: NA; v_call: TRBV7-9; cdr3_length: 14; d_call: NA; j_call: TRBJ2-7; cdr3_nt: TGTGCCAGCAGCGTCGTAACAGGGACTCCTGGGCAGTACTTC; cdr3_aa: CASSVVTGTPGQYF
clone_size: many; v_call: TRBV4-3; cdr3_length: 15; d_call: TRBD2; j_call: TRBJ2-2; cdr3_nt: TGCGCCAGCAGCCAAGATGCGGGGGATGGCGGGGAGCTGTTTTTT; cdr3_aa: CASSQDAGDGGELFF
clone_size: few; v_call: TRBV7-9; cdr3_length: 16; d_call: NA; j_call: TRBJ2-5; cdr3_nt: TGTGCCAGCAGCTTAGTTGGACTCGGAATTGGGGAGACCCAGTACTTC; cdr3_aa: CASSLVGLGIGETQYF
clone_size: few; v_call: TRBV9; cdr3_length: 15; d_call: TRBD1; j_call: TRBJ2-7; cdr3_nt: TGTGCCAGCAGCGACAAAGAGGACAGGGTGGGGCCCCAGTACTTC; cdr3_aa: CASSDKEDRVGPQYF
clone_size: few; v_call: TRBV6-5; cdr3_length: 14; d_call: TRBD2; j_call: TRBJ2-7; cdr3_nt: TGTGCCAGCAGTAACCGACTAGCGGACTACGAGCAGTACTTC; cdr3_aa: CASSNRLADYEQYF
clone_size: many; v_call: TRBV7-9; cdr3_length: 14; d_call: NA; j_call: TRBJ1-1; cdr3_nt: TGTGCCAGCAGCTTAGACCTATCGAACACTGAAGCTTTCTTT; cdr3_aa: CASSLDLSNTEAFF
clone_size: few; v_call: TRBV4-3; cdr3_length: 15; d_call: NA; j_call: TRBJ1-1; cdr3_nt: TGCGCCAGCAGCCAAGATAGACTGCTGAACACTGAAGCTTTCTTT; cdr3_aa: CASSQDRLLNTEAFF
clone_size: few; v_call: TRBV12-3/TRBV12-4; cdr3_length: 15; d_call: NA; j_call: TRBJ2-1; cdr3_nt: TGTGCCAGCGTTGTTGGGGGGAACTCCTACAATGAGCAGTTCTTC; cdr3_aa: CASVVGGNSYNEQFF
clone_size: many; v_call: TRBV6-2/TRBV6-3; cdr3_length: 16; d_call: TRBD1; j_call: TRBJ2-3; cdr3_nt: TGTGCCAGCAGTTACCCTCCGGGACAGGGGACAGATACGCAGTATTTT; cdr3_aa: CASSYPPGQGTDTQYF
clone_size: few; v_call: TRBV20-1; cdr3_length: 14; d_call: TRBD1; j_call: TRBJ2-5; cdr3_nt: TGCAGTGCTAGAGCCGGGACAGCCCAAGAGACCCAGTACTTC; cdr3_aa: CSARAGTAQETQYF
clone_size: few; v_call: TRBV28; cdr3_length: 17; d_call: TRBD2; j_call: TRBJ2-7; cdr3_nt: TGTGCCAGCAGTTTACCTGCACCGGGACTAGCGGGAGATGAGCAGTACTTC; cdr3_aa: CASSLPAPGLAGDEQYF
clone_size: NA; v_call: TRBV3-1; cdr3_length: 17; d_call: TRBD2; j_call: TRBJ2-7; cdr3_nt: TGTGCCAGCAGCCAAAGGCTAGCGGGAGTTTCCCCCTACGAGCAGTACTTC; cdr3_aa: CASSQRLAGVSPYEQYF
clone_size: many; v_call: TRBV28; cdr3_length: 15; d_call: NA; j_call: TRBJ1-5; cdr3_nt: TGTGCCAGCGAGGTGGCGGAGTATAGCAATCAGCCCCAGCATTTT; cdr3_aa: CASEVAEYSNQPQHF
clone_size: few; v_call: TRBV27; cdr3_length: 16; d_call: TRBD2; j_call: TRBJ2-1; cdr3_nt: TGTGCCAGCAGTACCCTGACTAGCGGGAGGGCCGGTGAGCAGTTCTTC; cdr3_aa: CASSTLTSGRAGEQFF
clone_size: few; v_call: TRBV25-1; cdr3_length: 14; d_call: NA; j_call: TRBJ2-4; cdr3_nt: TGTGCCAGCAGTGAATTATTAGGGTGGTACATTCAGTACTTC; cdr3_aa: CASSELLGWYIQYF
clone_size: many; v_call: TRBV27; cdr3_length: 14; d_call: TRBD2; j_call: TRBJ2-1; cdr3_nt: TGTGCCAGCAGTACAGCGGGAGGGAACAATGAGCAGTTCTTC; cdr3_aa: CASSTAGGNNEQFF
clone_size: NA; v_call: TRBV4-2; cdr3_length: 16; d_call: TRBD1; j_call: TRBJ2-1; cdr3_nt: TGTGCCAGCAGCCACCTGACAGGGAGCTCCTACAATGAGCAGTTCTTC; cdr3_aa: CASSHLTGSSYNEQFF
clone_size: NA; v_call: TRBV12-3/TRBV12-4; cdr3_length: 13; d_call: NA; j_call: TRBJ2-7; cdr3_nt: TGTACCAGCAGTTTGGCAGTTTCCTACGAGCAGTACTTC; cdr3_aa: CTSSLAVSYEQYF
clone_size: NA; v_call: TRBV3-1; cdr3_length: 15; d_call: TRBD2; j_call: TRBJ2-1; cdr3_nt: TGTGCCACTATACGCGGGGGGACCTCCTACAATGAGCAGTTCTTC; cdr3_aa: CATIRGGTSYNEQFF
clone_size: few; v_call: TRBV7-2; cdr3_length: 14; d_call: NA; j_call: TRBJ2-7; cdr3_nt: TGTGCCAGCAGCTTATCAGGACTTCTCTCCGAGCAGTACTTC; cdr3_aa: CASSLSGLLSEQYF
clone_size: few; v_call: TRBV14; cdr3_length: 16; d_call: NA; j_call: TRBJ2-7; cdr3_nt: TGTGCCAGCAGCCAAGATGTAGAAGTCCCTCCCTACGAGCAGTACTTC; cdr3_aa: CASSQDVEVPPYEQYF
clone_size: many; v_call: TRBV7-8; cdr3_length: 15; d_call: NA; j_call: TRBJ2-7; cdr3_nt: TGTGCCAGCAGCTTATACTCACAGGGAATCTACGAGCAGTACTTC; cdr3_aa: CASSLYSQGIYEQYF
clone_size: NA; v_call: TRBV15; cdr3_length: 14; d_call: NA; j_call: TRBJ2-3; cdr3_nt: TGTGCCACCAGCACCGAAGGGGGCACAGATACGCAGTATTTT; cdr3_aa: CATSTEGGTDTQYF
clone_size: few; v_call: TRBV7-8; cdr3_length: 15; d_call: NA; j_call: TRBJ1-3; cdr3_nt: TGTGCCAGCAGCTCCAGTGTAGGGCCGGGAAACACCATATATTTT; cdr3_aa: CASSSSVGPGNTIYF
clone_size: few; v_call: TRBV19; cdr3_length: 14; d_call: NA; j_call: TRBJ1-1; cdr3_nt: TGTGCCAGTTACGCAGGGGCTTTCATGACTGAAGCTTTCTTT; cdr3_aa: CASYAGAFMTEAFF
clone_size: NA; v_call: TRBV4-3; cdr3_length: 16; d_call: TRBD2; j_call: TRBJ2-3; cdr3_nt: TGCGCCAGCAGCCAGGGGACTATTCCTAGCACAGATACGCAGTATTTT; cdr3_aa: CASSQGTIPSTDTQYF